This T cell receptor beta chain was sequenced for a study of cytomegalovirus exposure and HLA in healthy donors (dated by TCRdb to about 2017). General notes on the study: According to an earlier analysis of around 600 of the donors, roughly 180 million T cells yielded 117 million unique TCR beta sequences and more than 250 Gb of sequence data. Around 320 gigabases of sequencing data and tens of millions of unique TCR sequences were included in an early release covering under 650 HLA-typed donors. Using immunosequencing, the study profiled T cell repertoires from fewer than 850 subjects and related those repertoires to cytomegalovirus serostatus. The study aimed to test whether cataloging public T cell receptors could reveal signatures of past pathogen exposure. A later analysis re-analyzed previously published TCR beta repertoires from 650 to 800 donors and added high-resolution HLA genotyping to study TCR occurrence patterns. A separate validation cohort of 100 to 150 different subjects was used in addition to the approximately 610-subject first cohort. Donor age, sex, ethnicity and CMV serostatus were compiled alongside the repertoire data. To predict cytomegalovirus infection status, the study combined high-throughput TCR immunosequencing, statistical association of individual TCRs with disease status, and machine learning. The number of donors typed differed by locus, with 629-630 for A, B, C, DRB1 and DQB1, 522 for DQA1, 606 for DPA1, and under 490 for DPB1. In a later genetic analysis, genome-wide SNP genotypes for about 55% of the 666 donors were used, and that subset was treated as a discovery cohort. Across under 500 genotyped donors of the cohort, an average of roughly 230,000 unique TCR beta nucleotide sequences per donor were sequenced, and around 19% of those sequences were non-productive. Class I and class II HLA loci were covered by the typing at four-digit resolution. Roughly five DR-DQ haplotypes were treated as single units for association and clustering because of strong linkage in the cohort. All discovery cohort repertoires had been generated on a single sequencing platform. Of the roughly 400 genotyped donors, 65% to 90% fell in the genetic ancestry cluster associated with self-reported Caucasian donors. To decide whether each TCR beta V gene segment behaved as functional or pseudogenic, an earlier analysis of some 600 of the donors relied on high-throughput TCR beta sequencing. In the later analysis, no new phenotypic data were used to find candidate immune exposures; instead, reliance was placed on TCR beta sequences and their occurrence across donors. Overall study results and their limits: Roughly 17 rarely observed V segments, including chromosome 9 orphons, were excluded from the earlier analysis of several hundred of the donors because counts were too low. Specific HLA alleles were associated with 15,000 to 20,000 TCR beta sequences at a false discovery rate of 0.05 in a later analysis. Most TCR sequences were observed very rarely across donors, whereas some public TCRs were present in many individuals. The classifier was reported to diagnose cytomegalovirus status with high specificity and sensitivity in both the original cohort and the validation cohort. The study gave a list of 150 to 200 TCR beta chains associated with cytomegalovirus. Presence/absence analyses assumed roughly uniform sequencing depth across donors, an assumption that may not hold. Correlated functional status among segregating V segments might be attributable to linkage disequilibrium, but an unknown experimental factor could not be ruled out. According to a later analysis, most CMV-associated TCR beta chains appeared to be HLA-restricted, and the HLA associations seemed to be driven largely by CMV exposure. Assigning TCR associations to individual alleles was difficult when HLA alleles, especially DR and DQ, strongly co-occurred. In a later analysis, HLA-associated TCR beta chains showed more clonal expansion and lower generation probabilities than non-associated chains that were equally common. Only TCR beta chains were sequenced in this cohort, and the absence of alpha or paired-chain data limited detectable features. A later genetic analysis reported fewer N-insertions in productive TCRs among donors in an Asian-associated ancestry cluster than the roughly 620-donor mean. In a later analysis, several top co-occurrence clusters were reported to appear linked to parvovirus B19, influenza, CMV and Epstein-Barr virus. CMV serostatus was the only immune exposure information available for the cohort. The authors suggested that the approach could potentially be extended to other disease states and immunological phenotypes. In an earlier analysis of some 640 of the donors, most TCR beta V segments were observed in productive rearrangements about 87% or about 30% of the time, broadly matching IMGT annotations. Because the 87-base-pair reads could not distinguish some IMGT-functional V segments, including TRBV6-2 and TRBV6-3, those segments were excluded. A few of the identified cytomegalovirus-associated TCR beta chains were confirmed in vitro to be specific for cytomegalovirus antigens. In a later analysis, TCR association rates were found to vary across HLA loci, with the most associated TCRs seen for DRB1 alleles and the fewest for HLA-C alleles. A group of highly shared sequence variants was considered likely to be a technical artifact of the sequencing pipeline. HLA typing was unavailable for some donors at each locus, so association tests used only the typed subset. A further reported finding was that TCR beta sequences accurately predicted the HLA-A and HLA-B alleles for most subjects in the first cohort. An association between a missense DCLRE1C variant and V-gene and J-gene trimming of TCR beta chains was found in a later genetic analysis and replicated in an independent cohort.

Points on this clone: Its antigen is still unknown.

The cohort consisted of 670 or so healthy bone marrow donors. At the time of sampling, all cohort members were nominally healthy, though unrecorded immune exposures were likely present. The donor tested CMV seronegative and was one of the 352 seronegative cohort members. Each donor provided a peripheral blood sample, and peripheral blood mononuclear cells were used for TCR beta sequencing. The Qiagen DNeasy Blood Extraction Kit was used to extract genomic DNA from the blood cell samples. The CDR3, cysteine through phenylalanine, is 14 amino acids long. Just CDR3 DNA is preserved here, 42 bases in frame from base 1. The junction shows trimming of 7 bases on V and 9 bases on J, plus 19 bases between the germline ends. CDR1 SNHLY and CDR2 FYNNEI are derived from the germline V gene. Libraries were built with the immunoSEQ multiplex PCR assay. A mixture of 60 forward primers for TCR Vbeta segments and 13 reverse primers for TCR Jbeta segments was used in the multiplex PCR. The CDR3 region of rearranged TCR beta genes was amplified from genomic DNA by a multiplex PCR assay. The Illumina HiSeq System was used to sequence the amplified TCR beta libraries as 87-base-pair reads. The source study handled its data this way. In a later analysis, tens of millions of unique TCR beta chains were counted across the 500 to 700 repertoires, and around 11 million of these chains were shared by at least two donors. Raw reads were error-corrected and collapsed into unique sequences by a nearest-neighbor algorithm in which closely related sequences were merged to remove PCR and sequencing errors. CDR3 sequences were aligned to IMGT reference sequences to assign V, D and J gene segments. For a sequence to be retained, a match of at least six nucleotides to both a V gene segment and a J gene segment was required. A rearrangement counted as productive if the CDR3 had no stop codons and remained in frame with V and J, and every other rearrangement counted as non-productive. Following IMGT convention, CDR3 was defined as the stretch from the second conserved V-encoded cysteine up to the conserved J-encoded phenylalanine. The earlier analysis of 550 to 650 of the donors excluded any sequence lacking an unambiguous match to a single V gene segment. An earlier analysis of several hundred of the donors called V segments functional above 56.7% productive rearrangements and segregating when the between-donor standard deviation exceeded 5%. To diagnose cytomegalovirus status from the catalog of TCR beta chain sequences, a statistical classification framework was built. In a later analysis, V and J genes were assigned by comparing TCR nucleotide sequences against IMGT/GENE-DB human TR gene sequences. Using the TCRdist pipeline, a later analysis assigned CDR3 sequences along with most-parsimonious VDJ recombination scenarios. A later analysis defined each TCR beta chain by its CDR3 amino acid sequence plus V-gene family, and excluded reads lacking a unique V-gene family. As a way to deal with suspected cross-contamination and a sequencing artifact, a later analysis dropped approximately 570 nucleotide sequences that were highly shared and had low generation probability. A later analysis calculated a clonal expansion index for each public chain from normalized within-repertoire ranks of inferred template counts. Generation probabilities in a later analysis came from a VDJ recombination model fitted to out-of-frame rearrangements, and those results were checked against IGoR. In a later analysis, TCR-TCR, TCR-HLA and TCR-CMV co-occurrence was scored with hypergeometric tests, and a repertoire-size bias correction was applied to TCR pairs. False discovery rates were estimated in a later analysis by permuting HLA or CMV assignments 20 times. In a later analysis, co-occurring TCRs were grouped using DBSCAN, and TCRdist sequence similarity was added for clustering within HLA-allele-positive subsets. Co-occurrence clustering excluded repertoires with fewer than 30,000 or more than 120,000 public chains, plus five with anomalous nucleotide sharing. TCRdb holds this immuneACCESS table with in-frame rearrangements only. Some clones are missing; in checked studies, unresolved V genes explain under half, and the rest has no known cause. That table supplies the V and J calls and clone size; D and trimming were determined from the DNA. This sample's table carries 100,000 to 150,000 clones. The ten largest clonotypes hold about 2.3% of the sample.

The chain is encoded by TRBV2 joined to TRBJ2-1; TRBD1 is perhaps the D gene, given 5 matching bases. This sequence was found in a man aged 35-49 years in good health and CMV-seronegative. The sample consisted of PBMCs. The DNA reads as follows: TGTGCCAGCACGACCTTGGGGCTAGTGTCTGAGCAGTTCTTC. The resulting protein is CASTTLGLVSEQFF.